The 4 T cell receptor beta chains below come from one sample, sequenced in a study of T-cell reconstitution after alpha-beta-depleted transplantation in children. The TCRbeta library incorporated unique molecular identifiers. TCRdb ran MiXCR on the PCR reads and lists one entry per CDR3 protein. The table includes around 100,000 distinct CDR3 sequences, 10% detected once. The sample was PBMCs, taken before TCRalphabeta/CD19-depleted stem cell transplant. The receptor source for this set is a boy aged 2 to 10 with acute lymphoblastic leukemia, due to receive a stem cell transplant.

This clonotype was found a few times. V is TRBV28 and J is TRBJ2-7; D ambiguous. This CDR3 region has 16 residues. Germline V gene lookup returns CDR1 MDHEN and CDR2 SYDVKM. Trimming pared 2 bases from V and 7 bases from J, leaving 21 bases between. CDR3 in amino acids: CASSLTGPPPQYEQYF. In nucleotides, the CDR3 is TGTGCCAGCAGTTTAACCGGCCCCCCCCCACAGTATGAGCAGTACTTC.

This clonotype has more than one count but fewer than ten. This chain joins TRBV27 and TRBJ2-5; TRBD1 is a possible D gene (6 bases). This CDR3 region has 16 residues. Germline assignment: CDR1 MNHEY and CDR2 SMNVEV (reference sequence). V was cut by 6 bases and J by 0 bases, with 17 bases left in between. The DNA for the CDR3 is TGTGCCAGCAGCCATGGGGACACTCGGTACCAAGAGACCCAGTACTTC. This encodes CASSHGDTRYQETQYF.

V gene TRBV7-8 combines with J gene TRBJ2-1; no clear D gene. CDR3 size: 14 residues. Germline V CDR1 and CDR2: SGHVS, FQNEAQ. V lost 5 bases to trimming and J lost 9 bases, with 17 bases between them. The chain's CDR3 is CASSTETGLAEQFF. The CDR3, as DNA: TGTGCCAGCAGCACAGAGACTGGGTTGGCTGAGCAGTTCTTC.

This clonotype was counted a few times. The J gene is TRBJ1-2, the V gene TRBV6-1; the D gene is possibly TRBD1 (6 bases). CDR1 and CDR2 (germline): MNHNS, SASEGT. Trimming removed 7 bases at V and 4 bases at J, with 16 bases between. The CDR3 is 14 residues long. For the CDR3, the DNA is TGTGCCAGCACCATGCCAGGGGCTCTCTATGGCTACACCTTC. Translation gives CASTMPGALYGYTF.